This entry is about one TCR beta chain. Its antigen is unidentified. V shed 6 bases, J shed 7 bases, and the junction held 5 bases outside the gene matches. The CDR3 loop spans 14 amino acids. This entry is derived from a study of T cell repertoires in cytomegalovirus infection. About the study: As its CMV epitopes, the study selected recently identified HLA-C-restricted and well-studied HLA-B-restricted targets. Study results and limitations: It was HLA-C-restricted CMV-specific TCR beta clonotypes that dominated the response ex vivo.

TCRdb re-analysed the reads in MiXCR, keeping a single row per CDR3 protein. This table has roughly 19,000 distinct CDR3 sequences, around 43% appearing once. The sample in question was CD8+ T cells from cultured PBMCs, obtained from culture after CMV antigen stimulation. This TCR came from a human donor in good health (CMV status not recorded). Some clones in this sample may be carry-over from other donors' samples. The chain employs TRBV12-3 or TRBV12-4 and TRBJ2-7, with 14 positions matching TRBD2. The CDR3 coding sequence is TGTGCCAGCAGCTCGGGACTAGCGGGGGATGAGCAGTACTTC. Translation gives CASSSGLAGDEQYF.